Only one count was recorded for the clone carrying this TCR beta chain. The method was immunoSEQ multiplex PCR; TCRdb's version includes in-frame clones alone and lacks a portion of them. Altogether about 73,000 clones are present, roughly 89% being singletons, with the ten largest covering about 9.1%. The entry originates in a study of blood T cell repertoires in COVID-19. Across the whole study: Samples of COVID-19 (acute and convalescent) were obtained from the United States, Italy and Spain.

Sequencing was performed on peripheral blood. The receptor's source is a man aged 80 or over with acute or convalescent COVID-19.

The CDR3 loop is CASRSGGVANEKLFF. CDR3 DNA: TGTGCCAGCCGCTCGGGGGGGGTGGCTAATGAAAAACTGTTTTTT. The chain joins TRBV6-5 to TRBJ1-4; the D gene is possibly TRBD1 (5 bases). Trimming stripped 8 bases from V and 3 bases from J, with 16 bases between. There are 15 residues in the CDR3. CDR1 is MNHEY, CDR2 SVGAGI, per germline.